The sequence of this T cell receptor beta chain was determined in a study of T cell responses to AZD1222 COVID-19 vaccine. Broader study findings: Distributed over spike, vaccine-associated CD4 TCRs predominated at 160-218 and 743-854. Spike-specific TCR breadth rose after two AZD1222 doses, and depth rose as well. Unmutated regions of variants are reportedly targeted by nearly half of spike-specific TCRs. It was only a handful of AZD1222 recipients who were seropositive at baseline.

A word on this clone: Its antigen remains unknown.

This CDR3 is 14 amino acids long. J lost 4 bases, V lost 4 bases, and 5 bases had no gene match. Germline assignment: CDR1 SGHRS and CDR2 YFSETQ. Method: immunoSEQ multiplex PCR; TCRdb's copy keeps in-frame clones and lacks some. Of about 210,000 clones detected, 94% appear once; the ten largest clones hold 1.5% to 2%. The chain employs TRBV5-1 and TRBJ1-2; TRBD1 agrees at 9 bases. The sample consisted of peripheral blood, taken 28 days after the second dose of the MenACWY control vaccine. The TCR originated in an adult who received the MenACWY meningococcal vaccine as a control. The CDR3 DNA follows: TGCGCCAGCAGCCAGGACAGGGGTGTCTATGGCTACACCTTC. This sequence encodes CASSQDRGVYGYTF.